What follows are 17 T cell receptor beta chains derived from one specimen sequenced in a study of regulatory T cells in long-lasting Graves disease. As to time point: newly diagnosed GD, antithyroid drugs for less than 3 months. With RNA extracted from PBMCs as input, the TCR library was made. CDR3-region Arm-PCR and iRepertoire HTBI primers produced the TCR beta libraries. TCRdb recomputed calls from the multiplex PCR reads with MiXCR, one row per CDR3 protein. The data show under 800,000 distinct CDR3 sequences, approximately 15% seen once. These data were likewise used in another study, on T cells in Graves' hyperthyroidism and ophthalmopathy.

The sequences come from peripheral blood mononuclear cells (PBMCs), collected at new diagnosis, from a patient treated with antithyroid drugs. Every receptor here comes from a woman under 40 with Graves disease.

This clonotype has a count of ten or more. V and J are TRBV2 and TRBJ2-5, with a tentative D call TRBD2 (6 bases). The CDR3 loop spans 14 amino acids. V was trimmed by 6 bases and J by 1 base, leaving 12 bases between them. CDR1 is SNHLY and CDR2 is FYNNEI in the germline V gene. This chain's CDR3 is CASRDSGSQETQYF. The CDR3 DNA reads as TGTGCCAGCAGGGATAGCGGTAGCCAAGAGACCCAGTACTTC.

This clonotype was counted between two and nine times. The chain couples TRBV5-1 to TRBJ1-1, with D unclear. Germline lookup yields CDR1 SGHRS and CDR2 YFSETQ. The CDR3 contains 19 residues. Trimming shortened V by 2 bases and J by 7 bases, and 30 bases separated the two germline ends. CDR3 region: CASSLFGWGGQTTTLEAFF. The DNA of the CDR3 is TGCGCCAGCAGCTTATTCGGGTGGGGTGGGCAGACCACTACACTTGAAGCTTTCTTT.

The chain is built from TRBV27 and TRBJ1-6; 7 positions match TRBD1. Germline CDR1 reads MNHEY; CDR2 reads SMNVEV (reference sequence). The CDR3 contains 14 residues. J gave up 8 bases and V 5 bases, and 6 bases lay outside the gene matches. The CDR3 DNA follows: TGTGCCAGCAGTCCCGACAGGGCTGATTCACCCCTCCACTTT. This encodes CASSPDRADSPLHF.

This clonotype was seen many times. This rearrangement joins TRBV30 to TRBJ2-2; 7 nucleotides agree with TRBD2. Germline CDR1 and CDR2: GTSNPN and SVGIG (reference sequence). CDR3 length equals 14 residues. The V and J ends lost 3 bases and 0 bases, in that order; junction bases with no gene match: 1. CDR3 in DNA: TGTGCCTGGAGCGGACTAGCGAACACCGGGGAGCTGTTTTTT. Translating it yields CAWSGLANTGELFF.

This clonotype has a count of ten or more. The V call is TRBV3-1, the J call TRBJ1-2; D is ambiguous. The CDR3 totals 15 residues. V lost 3 bases and J lost 6, with 17 bases in between. Germline loops: CDR1 LGHDT, CDR2 YNNKEL (reference sequence). CDR3 residues: CASSQTSTPLNGYTF. The DNA of the CDR3 is TGTGCCAGCAGCCAGACTTCAACGCCCCTCAATGGCTACACCTTC.

This chain joins TRBV6-1 and TRBJ2-7; TRBD1 matches 10 bases. J was trimmed by 3 bases and V by 7 bases; bases with no gene match: 9. CDR1 is MNHNS and CDR2 is SASEGT in the germline V gene. The CDR3 contains 15 residues. The CDR3 loop reads CASTRDRGFDYEQYF. Written as DNA, the CDR3 is TGTGCCAGCACCCGGGACAGGGGATTTGACTACGAGCAGTACTTC.

This clonotype turned up a few times. J is TRBJ1-6 and V is TRBV6-1; D is unclear. Trimming removed 5 bases from V and 10 bases from J, with 9 bases in between. This CDR3 is 12 amino acids long. CDR1 MNHNS and CDR2 SASEGT come from the germline V gene. Here the CDR3 reads CASSIIKSPLHF. The CDR3 nucleotides read TGTGCCAGCAGTATAATTAAATCACCCCTCCACTTT.

In this sample, this clonotype turned up many times. This chain connects TRBV6-2 or TRBV6-3 to TRBJ2-3; 9 nucleotides match TRBD1. After removal of 0 bases from V and 2 bases from J, the junction contained 12 bases not matched to a gene. Per germline, CDR1 MNHEY and CDR2 SVGEGT. The CDR3 totals 19 residues. CDR3 sequence (DNA): TGTGCCAGCAGTTACTCGAGGCCACCCGGGACAGGGATCACAGATACGCAGTATTTT. Amino acid sequence: CASSYSRPPGTGITDTQYF.

In this sample, this clonotype turned up a few times. This chain connects TRBV25-1 to TRBJ2-1; 11 bases are shared with TRBD2. The CDR3 length is 15 residues. Germline CDR1 is MGHDK and CDR2 is SYGVNS. The chain's CDR3 is CASTIAGGPYNEQFF. In DNA form, the CDR3 reads TGTGCGAGTACAATAGCGGGAGGGCCCTACAATGAGCAGTTCTTC.

This rearrangement joins TRBV20-1 to TRBJ2-4; D might be TRBD2 (6 bases). From germline, CDR1 is DFQATT and CDR2 SNEGSKA (reference sequence). Deletions cut 5 bases from V and 0 bases from J, with 23 bases between. This CDR3 region has 18 residues. CDR3 residues: CSAPLGDWAGGAKNIQYF. In DNA form, the CDR3 reads TGCAGTGCTCCTCTCGGGGACTGGGCCGGGGGAGCCAAAAACATTCAGTACTTC.

This clonotype appeared many times. Its ends do not fully match the called genes, so a read error is possible. The chain has TRBV5-1 and TRBJ1-2, with D possibly matching TRBD1 (5 bases). This CDR3 is 12 amino acids long. Per germline, CDR1 SGHRS and CDR2 YFSETQ. CDR3 DNA sequence: TGTGCCAGCAGTTATGAGGGGAACGGCTACACCTTC. It yields the protein CASSYEGNGYTF.

This clonotype was found many times. This chain uses TRBV28 with TRBJ2-1; 7 nucleotides agree with TRBD2. Per the germline V gene, CDR1 is MDHEN and CDR2 is SYDVKM. This CDR3 contains 16 residues. V shed 6 bases, J shed 4 bases, and the junction held 12 bases outside the gene matches. CDR3 DNA: TGTGCCAGCAGCCCCTCTACTAGCGCCCGGTACAATGAGCAGTTCTTC. This gives the protein CASSPSTSARYNEQFF.

Worth noting for this clonotype: This sequence may be a read error, since a much larger clone differs from it by one base. The DNA of the CDR3 is TGCAGTGCTACAGTAGCGGGAGGGCTGGGGGGGACCCAGTACTTC. This gives the protein CSATVAGGLGGTQYF. V and J are TRBV20-1 and TRBJ2-5; TRBD2 matches at 11 bases. Germline CDR1 and CDR2: DFQATT and SNEGSKA (reference sequence). The trim removed 4 bases at V and 7 bases at J, leaving 11 bases unmatched. The CDR3 consists of 15 residues.

The chain couples TRBV28 to TRBJ1-6; D not certain. The CDR3 runs 11 residues. The germline V and J ends were trimmed by 6 bases and 17 bases, with 14 bases remaining between them. Germline lookup yields CDR1 MDHEN and CDR2 SYDVKM. CDR3 DNA: TGTGCCAGCAGCACTTCAGTGCAGATCCACTTT. Translation: CASSTSVQIHF.

This clonotype occurred many times. The gene calls are TRBV14 and TRBJ2-1, with 7 bases that match TRBD1. Germline loops: CDR1 SGHDN, CDR2 FVKESK. The CDR3 runs to 17 residues. The V and J ends lost 2 bases and 0 bases, in that order; junction bases with no gene match: 7. The DNA of the CDR3 is TGTGCCAGCAGCCAATGGGACAGAAAGAGCTCCTACAATGAGCAGTTCTTC. As protein: CASSQWDRKSSYNEQFF.

The chain recombines TRBV6-1 with TRBJ2-3; possible D gene TRBD2, 5 bases. Trimming pared 6 bases from V and 2 bases from J, leaving 18 bases between. Germline CDR1 reads MNHNS; CDR2 reads SASEGT. The CDR3 has 16 amino acids. The CDR3 nucleotides are TGTGCCAGCAGGGCCGAGGGAGCCCTGATCACAGATACGCAGTATTTT. It translates to CASRAEGALITDTQYF.

V is TRBV18 and J is TRBJ2-7; 7 bases are shared with TRBD1. The ends lost 4 bases at V and 1 base at J; junction bases unmatched: 7. The CDR3 contains 15 residues. The germline V gene has CDR1 KGHSH and CDR2 LQKENI. This CDR3 is CASSQRQGSSYEQYF. The CDR3 DNA reads TGTGCCAGCTCACAGCGACAGGGCTCTTCCTACGAGCAGTACTTC.